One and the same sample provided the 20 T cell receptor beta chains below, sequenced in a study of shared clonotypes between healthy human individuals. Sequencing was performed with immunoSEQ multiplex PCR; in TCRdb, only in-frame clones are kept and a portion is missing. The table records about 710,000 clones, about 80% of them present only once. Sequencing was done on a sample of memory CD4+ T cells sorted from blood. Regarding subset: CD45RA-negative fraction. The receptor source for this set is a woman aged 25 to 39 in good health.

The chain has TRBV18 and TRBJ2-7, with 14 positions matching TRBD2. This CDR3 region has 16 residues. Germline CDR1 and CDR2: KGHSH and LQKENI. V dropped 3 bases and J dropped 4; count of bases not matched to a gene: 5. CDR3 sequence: CASSPQTSGRGYEQYF. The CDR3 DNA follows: TGTGCCAGCTCACCCCAGACTAGCGGGAGGGGGTACGAGCAGTACTTC.

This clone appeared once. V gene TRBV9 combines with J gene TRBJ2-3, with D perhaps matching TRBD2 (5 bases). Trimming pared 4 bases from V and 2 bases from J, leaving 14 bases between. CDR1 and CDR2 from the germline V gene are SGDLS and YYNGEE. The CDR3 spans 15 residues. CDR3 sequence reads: CASSPRLSDTDTQYF. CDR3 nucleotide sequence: TGTGCCAGCAGCCCACGACTTAGCGACACAGATACGCAGTATTTT.

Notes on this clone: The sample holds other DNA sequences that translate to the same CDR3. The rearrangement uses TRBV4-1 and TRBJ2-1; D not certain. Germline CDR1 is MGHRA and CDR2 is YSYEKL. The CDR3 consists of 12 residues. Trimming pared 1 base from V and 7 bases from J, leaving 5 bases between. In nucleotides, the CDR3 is TGCGCCAGCAGCCAAGTCCTGAATGAGCAGTTCTTC. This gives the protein CASSQVLNEQFF.

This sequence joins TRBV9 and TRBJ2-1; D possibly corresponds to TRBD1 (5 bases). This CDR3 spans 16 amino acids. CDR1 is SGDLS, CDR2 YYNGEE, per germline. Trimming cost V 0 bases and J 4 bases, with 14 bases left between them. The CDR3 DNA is TGTGCCAGCAGCGTAGACGTGTGGGGCCGATACAATGAGCAGTTCTTC. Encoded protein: CASSVDVWGRYNEQFF.

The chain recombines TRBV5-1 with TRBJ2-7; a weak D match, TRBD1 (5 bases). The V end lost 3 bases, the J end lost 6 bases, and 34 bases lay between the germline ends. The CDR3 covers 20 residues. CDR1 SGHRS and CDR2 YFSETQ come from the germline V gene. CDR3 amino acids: CASSSPQIEANSGFYCEQYF. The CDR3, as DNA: TGCGCCAGCAGCTCCCCACAGATTGAGGCAAACTCAGGGTTTTACTGCGAGCAGTACTTC.

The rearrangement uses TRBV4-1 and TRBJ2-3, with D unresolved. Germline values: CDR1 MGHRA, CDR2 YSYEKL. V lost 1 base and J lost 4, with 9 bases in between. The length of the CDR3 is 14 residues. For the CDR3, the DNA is TGCGCCAGCAGCCAAGTATCGTCCGCAGATACGCAGTATTTT. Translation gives CASSQVSSADTQYF.

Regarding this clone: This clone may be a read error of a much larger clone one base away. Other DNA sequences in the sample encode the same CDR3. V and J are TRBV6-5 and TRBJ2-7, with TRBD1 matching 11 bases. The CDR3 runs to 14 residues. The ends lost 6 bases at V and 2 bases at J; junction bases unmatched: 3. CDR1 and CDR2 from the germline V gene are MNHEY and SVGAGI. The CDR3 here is CASSRGQGAYEQYF. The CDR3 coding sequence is TGTGCCAGCAGCCGGGGACAGGGGGCCTACGAGCAGTACTTC.

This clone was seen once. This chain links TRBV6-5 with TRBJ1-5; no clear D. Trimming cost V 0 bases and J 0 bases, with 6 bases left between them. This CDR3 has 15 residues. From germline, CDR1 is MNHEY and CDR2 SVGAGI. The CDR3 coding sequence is TGTGCCAGCAGTTACTCATCGTATAGCAATCAGCCCCAGCATTTT. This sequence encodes CASSYSSYSNQPQHF.

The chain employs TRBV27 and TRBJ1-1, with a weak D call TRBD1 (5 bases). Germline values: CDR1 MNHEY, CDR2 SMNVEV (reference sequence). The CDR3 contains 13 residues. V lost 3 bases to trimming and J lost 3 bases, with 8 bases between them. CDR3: CASSLKQDTEAFF. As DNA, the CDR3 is TGTGCCAGCAGTTTGAAACAGGACACTGAAGCTTTCTTT.

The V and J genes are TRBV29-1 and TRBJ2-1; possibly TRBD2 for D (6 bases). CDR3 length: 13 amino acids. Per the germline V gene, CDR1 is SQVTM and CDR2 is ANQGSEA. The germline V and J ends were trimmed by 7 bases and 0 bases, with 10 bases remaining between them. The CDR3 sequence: CSARESSYNEQFF. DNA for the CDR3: TGCAGCGCCCGGGAGAGCTCCTACAATGAGCAGTTCTTC.

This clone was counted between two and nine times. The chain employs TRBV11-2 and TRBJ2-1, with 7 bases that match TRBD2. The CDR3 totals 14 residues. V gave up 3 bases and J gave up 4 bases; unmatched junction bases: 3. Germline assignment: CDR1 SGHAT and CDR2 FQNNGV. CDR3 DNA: TGTGCCAGCAGCTTGATTAGCGGGTACAATGAGCAGTTCTTC. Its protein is CASSLISGYNEQFF.

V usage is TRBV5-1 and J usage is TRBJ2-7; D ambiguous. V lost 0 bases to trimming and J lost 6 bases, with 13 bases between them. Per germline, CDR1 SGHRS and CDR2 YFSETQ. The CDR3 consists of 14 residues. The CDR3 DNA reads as TGCGCCAGCAGCTTGGGACCGTCCCTCGTCGAGCAGTACTTC. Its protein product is CASSLGPSLVEQYF. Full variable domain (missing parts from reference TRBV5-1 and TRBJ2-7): KAGVTQTPRYLIKTRGQQVTLSCSPISGHRSVSWYQQTPGQGLQFLFEYFSETQRNKGNFPGRFSGRQFSNSRSEMNVSTLELGDSALYLCASSLGPSLVEQYFGPGTRLTVT.

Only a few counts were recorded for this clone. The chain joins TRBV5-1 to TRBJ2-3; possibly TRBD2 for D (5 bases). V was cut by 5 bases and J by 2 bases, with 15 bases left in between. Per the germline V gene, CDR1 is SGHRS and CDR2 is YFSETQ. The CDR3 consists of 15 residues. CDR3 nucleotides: TGCGCCAGCAGGCATGACGGAGGACCCACAGATACGCAGTATTTT. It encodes CASRHDGGPTDTQYF.

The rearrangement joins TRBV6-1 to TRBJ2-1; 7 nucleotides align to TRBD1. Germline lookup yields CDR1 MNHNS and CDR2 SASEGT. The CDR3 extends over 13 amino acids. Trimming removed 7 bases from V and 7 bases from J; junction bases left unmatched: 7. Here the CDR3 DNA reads TGTGCCAGCAACCTAATACAGGGGAATGAGCAGTTCTTC. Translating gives CASNLIQGNEQFF.

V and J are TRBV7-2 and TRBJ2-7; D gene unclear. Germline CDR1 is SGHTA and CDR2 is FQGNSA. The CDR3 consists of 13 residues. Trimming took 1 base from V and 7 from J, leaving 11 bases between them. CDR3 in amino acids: CASSLVASREQYF. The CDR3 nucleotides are TGTGCCAGCAGCTTAGTGGCAAGTCGGGAGCAGTACTTC. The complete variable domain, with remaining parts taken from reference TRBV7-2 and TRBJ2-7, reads GAGVSQSPSNKVTEKGKDVELRCDPISGHTALYWYRQSLGQGLEFLIYFQGNSAPDKSGLPSDRFSAERTGGSVSTLTIQRTQQEDSAVYLCASSLVASREQYFGPGTRLTVT.

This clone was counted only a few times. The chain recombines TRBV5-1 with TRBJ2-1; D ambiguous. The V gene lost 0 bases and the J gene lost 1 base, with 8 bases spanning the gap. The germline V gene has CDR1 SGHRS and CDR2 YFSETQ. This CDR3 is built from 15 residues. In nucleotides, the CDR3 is TGCGCCAGCAGCTTGGACAATCCATCCTACAATGAGCAGTTCTTC. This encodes CASSLDNPSYNEQFF.

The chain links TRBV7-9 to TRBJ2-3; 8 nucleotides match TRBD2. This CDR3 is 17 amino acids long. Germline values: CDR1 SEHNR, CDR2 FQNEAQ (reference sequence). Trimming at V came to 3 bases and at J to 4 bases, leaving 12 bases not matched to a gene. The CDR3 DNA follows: TGTGCCAGCAGCTTGGGGGCACAGCGGGGGACGCCAGATACGCAGTATTTT. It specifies CASSLGAQRGTPDTQYF.

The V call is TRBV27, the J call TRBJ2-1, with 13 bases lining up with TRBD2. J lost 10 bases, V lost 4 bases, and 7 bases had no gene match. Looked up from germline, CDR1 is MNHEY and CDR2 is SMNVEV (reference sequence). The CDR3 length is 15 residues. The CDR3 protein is CASSSRLAGGGEQFF. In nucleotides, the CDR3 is TGTGCCAGCAGTTCCAGACTAGCGGGAGGAGGCGAGCAGTTCTTC.

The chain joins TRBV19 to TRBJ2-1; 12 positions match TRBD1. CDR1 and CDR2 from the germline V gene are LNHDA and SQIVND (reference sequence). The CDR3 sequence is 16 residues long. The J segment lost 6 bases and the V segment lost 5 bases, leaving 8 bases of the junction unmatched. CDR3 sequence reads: CASSSATGQGANEQFF. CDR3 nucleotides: TGTGCCAGTAGTTCCGCTACGGGACAGGGGGCCAATGAGCAGTTCTTC.

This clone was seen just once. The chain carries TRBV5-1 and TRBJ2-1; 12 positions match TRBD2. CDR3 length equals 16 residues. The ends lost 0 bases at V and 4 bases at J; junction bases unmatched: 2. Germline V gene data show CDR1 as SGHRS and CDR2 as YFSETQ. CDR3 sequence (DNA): TGCGCCAGCAGCTTGGAACTAGCGGGGGGTTACAATGAGCAGTTCTTC. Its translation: CASSLELAGGYNEQFF.